Detailed here is one T cell receptor (beta chain). This sample is part of a study of shared clonotypes between healthy human individuals. Germline values: CDR1 SEHNR, CDR2 FQNEAQ (reference sequence). CDR3 length: 13 amino acids. The method was immunoSEQ multiplex PCR; TCRdb's version includes in-frame clones alone and lacks a portion of them. The data contain roughly 1,800,000 clones, less than 95% of them seen just once; the ten biggest clones take up under 1.5%. In the naive CD8 group, cells lacked CD45RO and were positively selected for CCR7, so terminally differentiated effector memory CD45RA+ cells were left out.

The source material was naive CD8+ T cells sorted from blood. This chain links TRBV7-9 with TRBJ2-5, with 7 bases that match TRBD1. The DNA end is more similar to TRBJ2-7, so the J call may be wrong. This TCR came from a man aged 18 to 30 in good health. CDR3 amino acids: CASSPTGAYEQYF. The CDR3 DNA sequence: TGTGCCAGCAGCCCTACAGGGGCCTACGAGCAGTACTTC.